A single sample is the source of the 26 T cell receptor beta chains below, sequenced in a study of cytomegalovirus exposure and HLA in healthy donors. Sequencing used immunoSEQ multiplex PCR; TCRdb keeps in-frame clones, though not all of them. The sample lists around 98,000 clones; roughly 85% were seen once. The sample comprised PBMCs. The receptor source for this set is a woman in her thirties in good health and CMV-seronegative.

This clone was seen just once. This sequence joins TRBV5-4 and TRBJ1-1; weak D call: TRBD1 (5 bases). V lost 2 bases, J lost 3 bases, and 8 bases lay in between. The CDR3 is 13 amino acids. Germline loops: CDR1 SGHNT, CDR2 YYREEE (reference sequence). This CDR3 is CASSFGGDTEAFF. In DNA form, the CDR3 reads TGTGCCAGCAGCTTTGGGGGGGACACTGAAGCTTTCTTT.

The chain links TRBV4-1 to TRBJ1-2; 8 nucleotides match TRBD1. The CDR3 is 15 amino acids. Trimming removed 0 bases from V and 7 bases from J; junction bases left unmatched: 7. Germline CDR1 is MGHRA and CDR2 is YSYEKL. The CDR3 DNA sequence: TGCGCCAGCAGCCAAGATCTCCAGGGGGCACGTGGCTACACCTTC. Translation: CASSQDLQGARGYTF.

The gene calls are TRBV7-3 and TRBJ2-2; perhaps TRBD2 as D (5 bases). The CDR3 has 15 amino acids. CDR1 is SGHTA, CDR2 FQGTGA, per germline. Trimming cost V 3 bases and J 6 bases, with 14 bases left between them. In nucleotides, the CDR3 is TGTGCCAGCAGCTTGCATGCTCAGGAGGCCGGGGAGCTGTTTTTT. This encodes CASSLHAQEAGELFF.

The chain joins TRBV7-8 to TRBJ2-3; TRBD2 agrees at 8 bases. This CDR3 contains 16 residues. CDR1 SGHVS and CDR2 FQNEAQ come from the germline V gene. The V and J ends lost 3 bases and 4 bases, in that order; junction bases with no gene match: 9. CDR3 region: CASSLMAGGVADTQYF. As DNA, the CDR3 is TGTGCCAGCAGCTTGATGGCGGGAGGTGTTGCAGATACGCAGTATTTT.

The CDR3 nucleotides read TGTGCCAGCAGCCCACAGGGTGGGTACACTGAAGCTTTCTTT. Encoded protein: CASSPQGGYTEAFF. The V call is TRBV7-6, the J call TRBJ1-1, with D tentatively TRBD1 (6 bases). V gave up 5 bases and J gave up 3 bases, with 13 bases separating them. This CDR3 comprises 14 residues. Germline CDR1 reads SGHVS; CDR2 reads FNYEAQ. The full variable domain, rest sourced from reference TRBV7-6 and TRBJ1-1, is GAGVSQSPRYKVTKRGQDVALRCDPISGHVSLYWYRQALGQGPEFLTYFNYEAQQDKSGLPNDRFSAERPEGSISTLTIQRTEQRDSAMYRCASSPQGGYTEAFFGQGTRLTVV.

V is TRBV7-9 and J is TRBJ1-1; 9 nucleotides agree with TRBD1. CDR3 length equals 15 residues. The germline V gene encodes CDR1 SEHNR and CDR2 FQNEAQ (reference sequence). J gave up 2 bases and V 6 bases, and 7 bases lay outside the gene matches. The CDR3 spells CASSPPGQGNTEAFF. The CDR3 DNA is TGTGCCAGCAGTCCACCGGGACAGGGAAACACTGAAGCTTTCTTT.

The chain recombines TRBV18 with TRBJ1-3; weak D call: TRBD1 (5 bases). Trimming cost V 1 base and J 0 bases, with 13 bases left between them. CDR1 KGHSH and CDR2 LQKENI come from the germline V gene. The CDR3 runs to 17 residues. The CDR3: CASSPLQGSSSGNTIYF. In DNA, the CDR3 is TGTGCCAGCTCACCACTCCAGGGTAGCTCCTCTGGAAACACCATATATTTT.

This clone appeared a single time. As DNA, the CDR3 is TGTGCCACCAGCATGGCGGGGGGCTCCTACAATGAGCAGTTCTTC. This translates into CATSMAGGSYNEQFF. This rearrangement joins TRBV15 to TRBJ2-1, with 8 bases identical to TRBD2. The CDR3 loop spans 15 amino acids. Trimming cost V 4 bases and J 0 bases; bases outside gene matches: 2. CDR1 LNHNV and CDR2 YYDKDF come from the germline V gene (reference sequence).

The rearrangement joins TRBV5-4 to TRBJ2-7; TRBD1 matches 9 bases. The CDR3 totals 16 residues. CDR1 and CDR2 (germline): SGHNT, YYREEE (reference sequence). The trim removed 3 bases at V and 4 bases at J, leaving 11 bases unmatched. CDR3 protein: CASSSDRGARKYEQYF. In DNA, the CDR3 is TGTGCCAGCAGCTCGGACAGGGGAGCACGGAAGTACGAGCAGTACTTC.

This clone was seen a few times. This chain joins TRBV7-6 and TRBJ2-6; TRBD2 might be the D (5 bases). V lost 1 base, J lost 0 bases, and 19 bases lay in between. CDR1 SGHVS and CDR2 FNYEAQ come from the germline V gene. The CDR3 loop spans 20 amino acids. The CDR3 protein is CASSLVCQPDYCSGANVLTF. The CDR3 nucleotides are TGTGCCAGCAGCTTAGTCTGTCAGCCCGACTATTGCTCTGGGGCCAACGTCCTGACTTTC.

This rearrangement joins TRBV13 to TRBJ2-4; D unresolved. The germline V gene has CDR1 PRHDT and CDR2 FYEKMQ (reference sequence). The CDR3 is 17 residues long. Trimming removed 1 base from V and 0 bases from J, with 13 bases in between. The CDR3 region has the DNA TGTGCCAGCAGCTTAGCCCCGAACAGCTTAGCCAAAAACATTCAGTACTTC. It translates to CASSLAPNSLAKNIQYF.

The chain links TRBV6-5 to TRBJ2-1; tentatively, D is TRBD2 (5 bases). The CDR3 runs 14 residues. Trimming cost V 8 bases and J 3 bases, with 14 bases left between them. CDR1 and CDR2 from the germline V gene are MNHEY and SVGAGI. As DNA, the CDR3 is TGTGCCAGCCGGCTAGCTGCCGTCTACAATGAGCAGTTCTTC. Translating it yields CASRLAAVYNEQFF.

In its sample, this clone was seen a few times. The CDR3 loop reads CSVGTPRDRGTEAFF. DNA for the CDR3: TGCAGCGTGGGAACACCCCGGGACAGGGGCACTGAAGCTTTCTTT. The rearrangement joins TRBV29-1 to TRBJ1-1, with 10 nucleotides matching TRBD1. Germline-derived CDR1 and CDR2 are SQVTM and ANQGSEA. V shed 6 bases and J 4 bases; nucleotides not matched to a gene: 11. The CDR3 runs to 15 residues.

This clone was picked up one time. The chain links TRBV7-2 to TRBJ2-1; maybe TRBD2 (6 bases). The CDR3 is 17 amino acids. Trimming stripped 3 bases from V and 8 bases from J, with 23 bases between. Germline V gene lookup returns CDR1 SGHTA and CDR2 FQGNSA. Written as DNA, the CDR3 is TGTGCCAGCAGCTTCCCCATAGTGACGGGAGTACGGGATGAGCAGTTCTTC. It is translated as CASSFPIVTGVRDEQFF.

The CDR3 DNA is TGTGCCAGCAGCCCGGGAGGGACAGAAAACTATGGCTACACCTTC. It encodes CASSPGGTENYGYTF. The chain uses TRBV5-4 and TRBJ1-2, with 7 bases that match TRBD1. This CDR3 has 15 amino acids. After removal of 4 bases from V and 2 bases from J, the junction contained 8 bases not matched to a gene. Looked up from germline, CDR1 is SGHNT and CDR2 is YYREEE (reference sequence).

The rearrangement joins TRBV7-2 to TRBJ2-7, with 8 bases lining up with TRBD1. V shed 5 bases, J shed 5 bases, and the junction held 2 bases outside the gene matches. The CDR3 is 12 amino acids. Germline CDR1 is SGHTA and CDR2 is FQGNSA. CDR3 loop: CASSVTGDEQYF. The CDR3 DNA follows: TGTGCCAGCAGCGTGACAGGGGACGAGCAGTACTTC.

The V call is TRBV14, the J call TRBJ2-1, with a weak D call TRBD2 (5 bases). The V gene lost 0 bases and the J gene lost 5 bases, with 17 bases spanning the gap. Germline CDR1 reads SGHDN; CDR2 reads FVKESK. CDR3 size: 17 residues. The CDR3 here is CASSQEVGWELDNEQFF. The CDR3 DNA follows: TGTGCCAGCAGCCAAGAAGTTGGCTGGGAGTTGGACAATGAGCAGTTCTTC. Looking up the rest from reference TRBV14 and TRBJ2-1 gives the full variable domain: EAGVTQFPSHSVIEKGQTVTLRCDPISGHDNLYWYRRVMGKEIKFLLHFVKESKQDESGMPNNRFLAERTGGTYSTLKVQPAELEDSGVYFCASSQEVGWELDNEQFFGPGTRLTVL.

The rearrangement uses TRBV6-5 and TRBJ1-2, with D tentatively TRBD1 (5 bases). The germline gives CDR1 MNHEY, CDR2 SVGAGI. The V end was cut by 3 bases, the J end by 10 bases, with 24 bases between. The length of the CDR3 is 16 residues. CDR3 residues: CASSYSVGGRTLYYTF. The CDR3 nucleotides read TGTGCCAGCAGTTATAGTGTGGGGGGACGGACGCTCTACTACACCTTC.

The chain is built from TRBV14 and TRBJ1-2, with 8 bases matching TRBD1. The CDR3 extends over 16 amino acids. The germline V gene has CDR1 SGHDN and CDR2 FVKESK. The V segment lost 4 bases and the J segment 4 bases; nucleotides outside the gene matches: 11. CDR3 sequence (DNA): TGTGCCAGCAGCCCCACGACAGGGGTTGGGGGCTATGGCTACACCTTC. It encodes CASSPTTGVGGYGYTF.

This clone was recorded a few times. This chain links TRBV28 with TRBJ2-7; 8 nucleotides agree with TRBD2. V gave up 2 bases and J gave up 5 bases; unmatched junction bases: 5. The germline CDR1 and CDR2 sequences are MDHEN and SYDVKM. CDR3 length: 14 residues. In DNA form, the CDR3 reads TGTGCCAGCAGTTTAGGGACTAGGAAACACGAGCAGTACTTC. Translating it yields CASSLGTRKHEQYF.

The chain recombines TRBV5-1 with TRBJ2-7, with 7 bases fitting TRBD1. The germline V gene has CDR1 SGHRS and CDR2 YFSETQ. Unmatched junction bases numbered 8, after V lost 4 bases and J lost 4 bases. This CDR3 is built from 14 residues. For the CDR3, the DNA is TGCGCCAGCAGCACAACAGGGGTGGGGTACGAGCAGTACTTC. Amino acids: CASSTTGVGYEQYF.

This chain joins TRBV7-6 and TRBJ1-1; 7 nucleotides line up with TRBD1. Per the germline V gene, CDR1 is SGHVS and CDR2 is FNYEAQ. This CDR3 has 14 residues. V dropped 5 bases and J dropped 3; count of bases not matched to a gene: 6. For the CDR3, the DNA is TGTGCCAGCAGCGCGAGACAGGGCTACACTGAAGCTTTCTTT. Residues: CASSARQGYTEAFF.

The CDR3 DNA reads TGCGCCAGCAGCCCAGACCCACACGGACAGGGCGGTATCGGGGAGCTGTTTTTT. Translation: CASSPDPHGQGGIGELFF. V and J are TRBV4-1 and TRBJ2-2, with 8 bases that match TRBD1. The V and J ends lost 4 bases and 7 bases, in that order; junction bases with no gene match: 17. The CDR3 length is 18 residues. Germline loops: CDR1 MGHRA, CDR2 YSYEKL.

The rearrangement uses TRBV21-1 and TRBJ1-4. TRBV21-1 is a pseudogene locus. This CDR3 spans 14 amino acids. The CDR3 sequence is CASSTGTTIEKLFF. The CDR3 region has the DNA TGTGCCAGCAGCACGGGAACAACAATTGAAAAACTGTTTTTT.

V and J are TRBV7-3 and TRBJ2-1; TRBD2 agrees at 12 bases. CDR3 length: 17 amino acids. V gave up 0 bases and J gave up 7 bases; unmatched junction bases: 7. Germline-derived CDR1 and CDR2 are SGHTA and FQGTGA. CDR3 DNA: TGTGCCAGCAGCTTAACCGGGCTAGCGGGAGGGTGGAATGAGCAGTTCTTC. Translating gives CASSLTGLAGGWNEQFF.

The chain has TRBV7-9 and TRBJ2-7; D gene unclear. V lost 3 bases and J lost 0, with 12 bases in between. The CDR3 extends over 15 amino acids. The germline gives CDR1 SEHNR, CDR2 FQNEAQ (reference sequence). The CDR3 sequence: CASSFTAPSSYEQYF. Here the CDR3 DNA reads TGTGCCAGCAGCTTTACAGCTCCGAGCTCCTACGAGCAGTACTTC. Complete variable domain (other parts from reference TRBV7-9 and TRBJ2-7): DTGVSQNPRHKITKRGQNVTFRCDPISEHNRLYWYRQTLGQGPEFLTYFQNEAQLEKSRLLSDRFSAERPKGSFSTLEIQRTEQGDSAMYLCASSFTAPSSYEQYFGPGTRLTVT.